The 2 T cell receptor beta chains reported below all come from one sample, sequenced in a study of STAT5B mutations in CD4+ large granular lymphocyte leukemia. Some clones are missing from TCRdb's copy, which holds only in-frame ones; the method was immunoSEQ multiplex PCR. The profile shows several thousand clones, more than 70% of them singletons. The sequencing sample was made of PBMCs. These receptors were obtained from a woman aged 55-69 years with CD4+ T-cell large granular lymphocyte leukemia.

The chain combines TRBV4-3 with TRBJ2-7, with D maybe TRBD2 (7 bases). Trimming stripped 0 bases from V and 4 bases from J, with 13 bases between. Germline V gives CDR1 LGHNA, CDR2 YSLEER. This CDR3 contains 15 residues. The CDR3 sequence is CASSQDSGGRYEQYF. The CDR3 nucleotides are TGCGCCAGCAGCCAAGATTCGGGGGGCCGGTACGAGCAGTACTTC.

DNA of the CDR3: TGTGCCAGCAGCTTCCCGGGACAGGGGGTTCAGGGCGAGCAGTACTTC. It encodes CASSFPGQGVQGEQYF. V is TRBV11-2 and J is TRBJ2-7; 11 bases map to TRBD1. Germline assignment: CDR1 SGHAT and CDR2 FQNNGV. The V gene end was trimmed by 3 bases and the J gene end by 6 bases; junction bases not matched to a gene: 10. This CDR3 has 16 residues.